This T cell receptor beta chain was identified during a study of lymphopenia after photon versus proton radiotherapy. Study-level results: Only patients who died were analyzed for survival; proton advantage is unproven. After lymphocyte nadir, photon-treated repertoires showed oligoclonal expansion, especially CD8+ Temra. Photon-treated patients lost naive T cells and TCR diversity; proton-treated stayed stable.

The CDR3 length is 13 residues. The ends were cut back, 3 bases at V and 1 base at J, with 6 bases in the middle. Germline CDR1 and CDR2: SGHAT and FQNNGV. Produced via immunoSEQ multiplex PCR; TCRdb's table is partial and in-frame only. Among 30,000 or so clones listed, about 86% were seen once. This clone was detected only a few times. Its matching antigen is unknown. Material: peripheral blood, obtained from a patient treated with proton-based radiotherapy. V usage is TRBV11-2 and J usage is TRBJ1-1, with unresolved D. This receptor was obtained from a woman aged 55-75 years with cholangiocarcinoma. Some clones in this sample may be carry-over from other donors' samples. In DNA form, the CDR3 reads TGTGCCAGCAGCTTCTCAGGGAACACTGAAGCTTTCTTT. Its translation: CASSFSGNTEAFF.